Reported below is one T cell receptor beta chain. Terminally differentiated effector memory CD45RA+ cells were excluded by CCR7 positive selection of CD45RO-negative cells. Among the donors, all were Caucasian adults who lived in Nashville, Tennessee. The entry originates in a study of shared clonotypes between healthy human individuals. Researchers ran the assay at a deep level. Here immunoSEQ multiplex PCR was the method, and the copy in TCRdb shows in-frame clones only, minus some. The sample includes around 550,000 clones, about 95% of them seen just once. Germline CDR1 MDHEN, CDR2 SYDVKM. Between the trimmed V and J ends, which lost 7 bases and 2 bases, there was a span of 26 bases. CDR3 length: 18 amino acids.

The specimen was naive CD8+ T cells sorted from blood. The receptor was derived from a woman in her thirties in good health. The chain has TRBV28 and TRBJ1-2; tentatively, D is TRBD1 (6 bases). The CDR3 nucleotides are TGTGCCAGCATTAGTGGGTTCATTATCCGGGACACAAACTATGGCTACACCTTC. This gives the protein CASISGFIIRDTNYGYTF.